These 10 T cell receptor beta chains were sequenced from one sample in a study of shared clonotypes between healthy human individuals (dated by TCRdb to between 2020 and 2021). The library was obtained by the immunoSEQ multiplex PCR assay. TCRdb carries this immuneACCESS record with in-frame sequences only. Its versions omit some clonotypes, under half of them owing to an unresolved V gene in the studies checked, with the rest unexplained. For this sample the table gives around 2,000,000 clones, of which 85% to 95% were detected only once. Together, the top ten hold under 0.15% of the sample. Sample: naive CD4+ T cells sorted from blood. This sample's cell subset or site label indicates: CD45RA+ positively selected. The receptors were gathered from a man younger than 35 in good health.

This clone was picked up one time. The chain's CDR3 is CASSEGTGYNYGYTF. The CDR3 coding sequence is TGTGCCAGCAGCGAGGGGACAGGGTACAACTATGGCTACACCTTC. This chain connects TRBV9 to TRBJ1-2; TRBD1 aligns across 9 bases. Germline V gives CDR1 SGDLS, CDR2 YYNGEE. The CDR3 is 15 amino acids. J lost 2 bases, V lost 3 bases, and 5 bases had no gene match.

The chain is built from TRBV5-8 and TRBJ2-1, with 9 bases matching TRBD2. CDR1 and CDR2 (germline): SGHTS, YDEGEE. V gave up 1 base and J gave up 1 base; unmatched junction bases: 6. The CDR3 is 17 amino acids. In nucleotides, the CDR3 is TGTGCCAGCAGCTTGTTAGGCGGGAGGGTTTCCTACAATGAGCAGTTCTTC. Translating gives CASSLLGGRVSYNEQFF. The variable domain in full, with the rest retrieved from reference TRBV5-8 and TRBJ2-1, is EAGVTQSPTHLIKTRGQQATLRCSPISGHTSVYWYQQALGLGLQFLLWYDEGEERNRGNFPPRFSGRQFPNYSSELNVNALELEDSALYLCASSLLGGRVSYNEQFFGPGTRLTVL.

This chain links TRBV11-2 with TRBJ2-3; D not certain. Per the germline V gene, CDR1 is SGHAT and CDR2 is FQNNGV. The CDR3 runs to 12 residues. V gave up 0 bases and J gave up 8 bases, with 6 bases separating them. The CDR3 DNA follows: TGTGCCAGCAGCTTAGATGGCTTTACGCAGTATTTT. Protein product: CASSLDGFTQYF.

The chain employs TRBV18 and TRBJ2-7, with D possibly called TRBD1 or TRBD2 (5 bases each). Trimming took 0 bases from V and 2 from J, leaving 11 bases between them. Germline assignment: CDR1 KGHSH and CDR2 LQKENI. CDR3 length equals 15 residues. CDR3 region: CASSPPGRPTYEQYF. The CDR3 nucleotides read TGTGCCAGCTCACCACCGGGACGCCCCACCTACGAGCAGTACTTC. Combining the CDR3 with reference TRBV18 and TRBJ2-7 gives the whole variable domain NAGVMQNPRHLVRRRGQEARLRCSPMKGHSHVYWYRQLPEEGLKFMVYLQKENIIDESGMPKERFSAEFPKEGPSILRIQQVVRGDSAAYFCASSPPGRPTYEQYFGPGTRLTVT.

The chain is built from TRBV30 and TRBJ2-4; 10 nucleotides align to TRBD2. The CDR3 loop spans 16 amino acids. CDR1 and CDR2 from the germline V gene are GTSNPN and SVGIG (reference sequence). V lost 6 bases and J lost 0; bases outside the gene matches: 8. Here the CDR3 reads CACLAGGLLAKNIQYF. The CDR3 bases are TGTGCCTGCTTAGCGGGAGGCCTTTTAGCCAAAAACATTCAGTACTTC.

This chain uses TRBV6-5 with TRBJ1-6; TRBD1 matches 8 bases. V dropped 4 bases and J dropped 9; count of bases not matched to a gene: 5. The CDR3 has 14 amino acids. The germline V gene encodes CDR1 MNHEY and CDR2 SVGAGI. CDR3 DNA sequence: TGTGCCAGCAGTTCGACAGGGGTTGGTTCACCCCTCCACTTT. Protein sequence: CASSSTGVGSPLHF.

The chain couples TRBV11-2 to TRBJ1-1, with D uncertain. V lost 3 bases, J lost 3 bases, and 11 bases lay in between. Germline-derived CDR1 and CDR2 are SGHAT and FQNNGV. The CDR3 covers 14 residues. The DNA for the CDR3 is TGTGCCAGCAGCTTCAATGTTCCCGACACTGAAGCTTTCTTT. Protein sequence: CASSFNVPDTEAFF.

The chain has TRBV6-5 and TRBJ2-7; D possibly corresponds to TRBD1 (6 bases). Germline V gene sequence: CDR1 MNHEY, CDR2 SVGAGI. CDR3 length equals 15 residues. V lost 5 bases to trimming and J lost 2 bases, with 16 bases between them. The CDR3 DNA is TGTGCCAGCAGTACCCCAGGGGTAGCAACCTACGAGCAGTACTTC. Translation gives CASSTPGVATYEQYF.

The rearrangement uses TRBV27 and TRBJ1-2; the D gene is possibly TRBD1 (6 bases). Trimming left V 5 bases short and J 1 base short, with 14 bases between. This CDR3 contains 15 residues. CDR1 and CDR2 (germline): MNHEY, SMNVEV (reference sequence). CDR3 in DNA: TGTGCCAGCAGTGCCCTCGGGGGCGTTAACTATGGCTACACCTTC. It encodes CASSALGGVNYGYTF.

The chain combines TRBV11-2 with TRBJ2-7; 8 nucleotides line up with TRBD2. Trimming removed 2 bases from V and 3 bases from J; junction bases left unmatched: 3. There are 14 residues in the CDR3. Germline V gives CDR1 SGHAT, CDR2 FQNNGV. CDR3 protein: CASSLSGSDYEQYF. The CDR3, as DNA: TGTGCCAGCAGCTTAAGCGGGAGTGACTACGAGCAGTACTTC.